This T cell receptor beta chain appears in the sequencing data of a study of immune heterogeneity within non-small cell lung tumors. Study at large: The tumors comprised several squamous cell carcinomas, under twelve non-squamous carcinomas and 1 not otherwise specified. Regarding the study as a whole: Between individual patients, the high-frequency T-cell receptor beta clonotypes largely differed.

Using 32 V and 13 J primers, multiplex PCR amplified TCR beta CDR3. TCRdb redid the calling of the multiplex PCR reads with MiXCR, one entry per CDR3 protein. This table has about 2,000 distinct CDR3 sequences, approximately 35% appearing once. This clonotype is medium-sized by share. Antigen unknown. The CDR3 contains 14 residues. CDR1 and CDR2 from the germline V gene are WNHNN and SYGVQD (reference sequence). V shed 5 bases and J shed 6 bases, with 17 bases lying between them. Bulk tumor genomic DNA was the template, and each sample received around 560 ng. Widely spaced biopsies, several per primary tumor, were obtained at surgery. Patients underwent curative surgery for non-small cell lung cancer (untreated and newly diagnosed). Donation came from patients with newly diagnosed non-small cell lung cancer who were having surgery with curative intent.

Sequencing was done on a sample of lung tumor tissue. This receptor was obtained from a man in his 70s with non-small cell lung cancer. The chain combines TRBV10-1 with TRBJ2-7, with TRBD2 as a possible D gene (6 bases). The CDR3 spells CASSPSVLGGEQYF. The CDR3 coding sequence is TGCGCCAGCAGTCCGTCGGTGCTGGGGGGCGAGCAGTACTTC.